This T cell receptor beta chain was sequenced during a study of shared T cell receptors in the human thymus. CDR3 length: 18 residues. Germline CDR1 is SGHTA and CDR2 is FQGTGA. V dropped 5 bases and J dropped 6; count of bases not matched to a gene: 19. Measured with immunoSEQ multiplex PCR; TCRdb has only the in-frame clones, and not every one. Counted here are under 700,000 clones, approximately 78% occurring once; the ten biggest clones make up roughly 0.013%. This same sample was also part of a study on human thymus T cells. Per that study: The donors were infants in Finland with congenital heart defects, otherwise immunologically healthy. Thymus tissue for the work was resected from patients undergoing corrective heart surgery. Gene usage for V and J segments appeared biased in thymic and blood repertoires. Unrelated individuals had highly overlapping thymic repertoires, as reported in related research.

The chain uses TRBV7-3 and TRBJ2-1, with 7 bases aligning to TRBD2. Sequencing used thymocytes. This receptor was taken from a boy in the first two years of life with a congenital heart defect. CDR3 nucleotides: TGTGCCAGCAGCCACTCCGTGGGGAGCGGGATCGGGGTCAATGAGCAGTTCTTC. The encoded protein is CASSHSVGSGIGVNEQFF.